Shown below are 28 T cell receptor beta chains from a single sample sequenced in a study of breast tumors, draining lymph nodes, adjacent tissues. Breast cancer patients provided tissue from their axillary draining lymph nodes. TCRdb re-called the multiplex PCR reads through MiXCR, storing one row per CDR3 protein. The sample records 150,000 to 200,000 distinct CDR3 sequences, approximately 33% being singletons. The sequenced sample was axillary lymph node tissue. The receptors were sampled from a female donor with breast cancer. Some clones in this sample may be carry-over from other donors' samples.

This clonotype turned up a few times. This chain joins TRBV5-1 and TRBJ1-1; D gene uncertain. V lost 0 bases to trimming and J lost 1 base, with 7 bases between them. In germline, CDR1 is SGHRS, CDR2 YFSETQ. CDR3 length: 14 residues. CDR3 sequence reads: CASSLVPPNTEAFF. The DNA for the CDR3 is TGCGCCAGCAGCTTGGTTCCTCCGAACACTGAAGCTTTCTTT.

The chain employs TRBV27 and TRBJ2-4; D unresolved. Per germline, CDR1 MNHEY and CDR2 SMNVEV (reference sequence). Trimming left V 6 bases short and J 5 bases short, with 14 bases between. The CDR3 is 14 amino acids. The CDR3 spells CASSRQRLENIQYF. As DNA, the CDR3 is TGTGCCAGCAGCAGACAACGGCTAGAAAACATTCAGTACTTC.

As for this clonotype: The germline gene is not matched at one end of the junction; a read error may be the cause. V is TRBV20-1 and J is TRBJ1-4, with D hard to call. This CDR3 contains 14 residues. CDR1 DFQATT and CDR2 SNEGSKA come from the germline V gene (reference sequence). CDR3 amino acids: CGAPAEGGREKLLF. CDR3 in DNA: TGCGGTGCTCCCGCAGAGGGAGGAAGGGAAAAACTGCTTTTT.

With regard to this clonotype: A much larger clone sits a single nucleotide away, making a read error possible. V is TRBV6-5 and J is TRBJ1-6; D is uncertain. CDR3 length equals 15 residues. Germline values: CDR1 MNHEY, CDR2 SVGAGI. Deletions cut 5 bases from V and 8 bases from J, with 16 bases between. CDR3 coding DNA: TGTGCCAGCAGTCACTTTGTGGGAGAGGATTCACCCCTCCACTTT. It yields the protein CASSHFVGEDSPLHF.

The J gene is TRBJ1-1, the V gene TRBV7-3, with D perhaps matching TRBD1 (5 bases). Trimming took 5 bases from V and 1 from J, leaving 11 bases between them. This CDR3 is built from 14 residues. CDR1 is SGHTA, CDR2 FQGTGA, per germline. CDR3 DNA sequence: TGTGCCAGCAGCCCGGCGGGGGGGAACACTGAAGCTTTCTTT. Residues: CASSPAGGNTEAFF.

There are many counts of this clonotype. The chain couples TRBV4-1 to TRBJ2-3; D is possibly TRBD2 (6 bases). Germline V gene sequence: CDR1 MGHRA, CDR2 YSYEKL. The length of the CDR3 is 16 residues. The ends were cut back, 4 bases at V and 2 bases at J, with 16 bases in the middle. Here the CDR3 reads CASSLGGNPFTDTQYF. The DNA for the CDR3 is TGCGCCAGCAGCCTCGGAGGGAACCCTTTCACAGATACGCAGTATTTT.

To note about this clonotype: The CDR3 does not close with the conserved phenylalanine or tryptophan, likely indicating a read error. Because the CDR3's place on the DNA is in doubt, the DNA is left out and the CDR3 is given as listed by TCRdb. V is TRBV7-8 and J is TRBJ2-7. CDR1 is SGHVS and CDR2 is FQNEAQ in the germline V gene. The CDR3 spans 15 amino acids, including both terminal residues. The CDR3 loop is CASSLDGGKSYEQHS.

This chain connects TRBV12-3 or TRBV12-4 to TRBJ1-6, with D perhaps matching TRBD1 (5 bases). The CDR3 spans 15 residues. V dropped 4 bases and J dropped 6 bases, with 13 bases sitting between them. The CDR3 loop reads CASSSSAGPNSPLHF. CDR3 in DNA: TGTGCCAGCAGTTCCTCGGCAGGGCCTAATTCACCCCTCCACTTT.

The chain combines TRBV7-9 with TRBJ1-4; 8 bases line up with TRBD1. The CDR3 spans 14 residues. The V segment lost 4 bases and the J segment 10 bases; nucleotides outside the gene matches: 8. Germline CDR1 and CDR2: SEHNR and FQNEAQ (reference sequence). In DNA form, the CDR3 reads TGTGCCAGCAGCTCGTGGACAGGGCCTGGAAAACTGTTTTTT. As protein: CASSSWTGPGKLFF.

V usage is TRBV5-6 and J usage is TRBJ2-5; 8 bases are shared with TRBD1. Trimming took 5 bases from V and 3 from J; bases not matched to a gene: 15. This CDR3 spans 17 amino acids. From germline, CDR1 is SGHDT and CDR2 YYEEEE. The CDR3 spells CASSLPPAGGREETQYF. The CDR3 nucleotides are TGTGCCAGCAGTTTACCCCCAGCAGGGGGCCGGGAAGAGACCCAGTACTTC.

This clonotype was detected ten times or more. J is TRBJ2-7 and V is TRBV28; D tentatively fits TRBD1 or TRBD2 (5 bases each). V shed 6 bases and J shed 4 bases, with 16 bases lying between them. Germline V lookup: CDR1 MDHEN, CDR2 SYDVKM. The CDR3 contains 14 residues. The CDR3: CASRTAGAMYEQYF. Written as DNA, the CDR3 is TGTGCCAGCAGGACCGCCGGGGCGATGTACGAGCAGTACTTC.

This clonotype was observed many times. The CDR3 loop reads CASSIHRDRAGRVGNQPQHF. The CDR3 DNA follows: TGTGCCAGTAGTATCCACCGGGACAGGGCCGGTCGAGTGGGCAATCAGCCCCAGCATTTT. The rearrangement uses TRBV19 and TRBJ1-5, with 9 bases matching TRBD1. Germline-derived CDR1 and CDR2 are LNHDA and SQIVND (reference sequence). The CDR3 is 20 amino acids. V shed 3 bases, J shed 2 bases, and the junction held 17 bases outside the gene matches.

The J gene is TRBJ2-2, the V gene TRBV5-4; D gene ambiguous. The CDR3 contains 13 residues. Trimming removed 1 base at V and 6 bases at J, with 7 bases between. Per germline, CDR1 SGHNT and CDR2 YYREEE (reference sequence). This CDR3 is CASSLSGPGELFF. The CDR3 region has the DNA TGTGCCAGCAGCTTGTCTGGCCCCGGGGAGCTGTTTTTT.

This clonotype was counted ten times or more. This rearrangement joins TRBV5-1 to TRBJ2-5, with 8 bases identical to TRBD2. The ends lost 4 bases at V and 4 bases at J; junction bases unmatched: 6. CDR1 is SGHRS, CDR2 YFSETQ, per germline. The CDR3 totals 14 residues. The CDR3 bases are TGCGCCAGCAGCCGCGGGAGCGGGAGAGAGACCCAGTACTTC. Its protein product is CASSRGSGRETQYF.

This clonotype was seen repeatedly, ten times or more. This chain uses TRBV5-1 with TRBJ1-6; TRBD1 agrees at 9 bases. Germline loops: CDR1 SGHRS, CDR2 YFSETQ. V gave up 0 bases and J gave up 2 bases; unmatched junction bases: 0. This CDR3 contains 16 residues. The CDR3 DNA is TGCGCCAGCAGCTTGGGGGACAGGGCCTATAATTCACCCCTCCACTTT. This sequence encodes CASSLGDRAYNSPLHF.

CDR3 protein: CSASSGDYHYEQYF. CDR3 DNA sequence: TGCAGTGCCAGCAGCGGGGACTACCACTACGAGCAGTACTTC. The V gene is TRBV20-1, the J gene TRBJ2-7, with 7 bases aligning to TRBD2. The V segment lost 6 bases and the J segment 3 bases; nucleotides outside the gene matches: 11. The germline V gene has CDR1 DFQATT and CDR2 SNEGSKA (reference sequence). CDR3 size: 14 residues.

This chain uses TRBV7-2 with TRBJ1-4, with a tentative D call TRBD1 (6 bases). Trimming cost V 3 bases and J 7 bases, with 18 bases left between them. CDR3 length: 16 residues. Germline V gives CDR1 SGHTA, CDR2 FQGNSA. The CDR3 sequence is CASSFVGGRGVEKLFF. The CDR3 region has the DNA TGTGCCAGCAGCTTCGTGGGGGGCAGGGGAGTTGAAAAACTGTTTTTT.

This clonotype was picked up many times. The chain joins TRBV12-3 or TRBV12-4 to TRBJ2-5; D is unresolved. With 3 bases removed from V and 4 bases from J, the gap between germline ends came to 9 bases. CDR3 length: 13 residues. CDR3 loop: CASSLGEAETQYF. The CDR3 region has the DNA TGTGCCAGCAGTTTGGGTGAGGCAGAGACCCAGTACTTC.

J is TRBJ1-2 and V is TRBV9; D is possibly TRBD1 (6 bases). The CDR3 contains 15 residues. Germline V gene data show CDR1 as SGDLS and CDR2 as YYNGEE. Trimming took 1 base from V and 8 from J, leaving 18 bases between them. This chain's CDR3 is CASSVNPGGAGGYTF. The CDR3 DNA reads as TGTGCCAGCAGCGTAAATCCCGGGGGCGCAGGGGGCTACACCTTC.

This clonotype was counted a few times. This chain joins TRBV5-1 and TRBJ1-1; 7 nucleotides match TRBD1. Looked up from germline, CDR1 is SGHRS and CDR2 is YFSETQ. The V segment lost 5 bases and the J segment 1 base; nucleotides outside the gene matches: 8. The CDR3 covers 15 residues. The CDR3 bases are TGCGCCAGCAGTATTTCGGGGACAGCGAACACTGAAGCTTTCTTT. Its translation is CASSISGTANTEAFF.

The sample holds one count of this clonotype. Sequence at one end of the junction differs from germline and may be a read error. The chain is built from TRBV7-9 and TRBJ2-7; D is perhaps TRBD1 (5 bases). The CDR3 extends over 12 amino acids. CDR1 is SEHNR, CDR2 FQNEAQ, per germline (reference sequence). In nucleotides, the CDR3 is TGTGCCAGCACGGACATTTACTACCAGCAGTACTTC. It specifies CASTDIYYQQYF.

This clonotype has at least ten counts. V and J are TRBV6-2 or TRBV6-3 and TRBJ2-7, with 8 bases identical to TRBD1. V was pared by 5 bases and J by 5 bases, with 14 bases of the junction left unmatched. CDR1 is MNHEY and CDR2 is SVGEGT in the germline V gene. This CDR3 comprises 16 residues. CDR3 in DNA: TGTGCCAGCAGTACCAATCGAGCGACAGGGGTCAACGAGCAGTACTTC. It translates to CASSTNRATGVNEQYF.

This clonotype was picked up many times. The chain uses TRBV6-5 and TRBJ1-6; 7 bases line up with TRBD1. The CDR3 is 15 residues long. Trimming at V came to 7 bases and at J to 5 bases, leaving 8 bases not matched to a gene. CDR1 is MNHEY, CDR2 SVGAGI, per germline. The CDR3 sequence: CASTADRANNSPLHF. The CDR3 coding sequence is TGTGCCAGCACCGCAGACAGGGCAAATAATTCACCCCTCCACTTT.

On this clonotype: An end of the junction differs from the germline gene, which may be a read error. The J gene is TRBJ2-1, the V gene TRBV3-1; D is ambiguous. Looked up from germline, CDR1 is LGHDT and CDR2 is YNNKEL (reference sequence). The CDR3 runs to 14 residues. Here the CDR3 DNA reads TGTGTCAGCAGCCAAGATATCGGAGCTAATGAGCAGTTCTTC. It is translated as CVSSQDIGANEQFF.

V gene TRBV2 combines with J gene TRBJ2-3, with 10 bases identical to TRBD2. V lost 8 bases, J lost 1 base, and 9 bases stayed unmatched. CDR1 and CDR2 (germline): SNHLY, FYNNEI. There are 16 residues in the CDR3. This CDR3 reads CASSRSLAGGTDTQYF. The CDR3 DNA sequence: TGTGCCAGCTCACGGTCCCTAGCGGGGGGCACAGATACGCAGTATTTT.

This sequence joins TRBV13 and TRBJ1-6, with TRBD1 matching over 7 bases. Germline CDR1 is PRHDT and CDR2 is FYEKMQ (reference sequence). The CDR3 loop spans 13 amino acids. With V trimmed by 8 bases and J by 9 bases, 7 bases remained unmatched. CDR3 sequence reads: CASPRGTSSPLHF. In DNA form, the CDR3 reads TGTGCCAGCCCCAGGGGGACCAGTTCACCCCTCCACTTT. Based on the CDR3 plus reference TRBV13 and TRBJ1-6, the full variable domain is AAGVIQSPRHLIKEKRETATLKCYPIPRHDTVYWYQQGPGQDPQFLISFYEKMQSDKGSIPDRFSAQQFSDYHSELNMSSLELGDSALYFCASPRGTSSPLHFGNGTRLTVT.

The chain is built from TRBV28 and TRBJ2-3; D uncertain. The CDR3 runs 16 residues. The V end lost 6 bases, the J end lost 1 base, and 17 bases lay between the germline ends. Per the germline V gene, CDR1 is MDHEN and CDR2 is SYDVKM. CDR3 DNA sequence: TGTGCCAGCAGCCCCCCTGAACGGTTGGGCACAGATACGCAGTATTTT. It translates to CASSPPERLGTDTQYF.

This clonotype was seen many times. This rearrangement joins TRBV2 to TRBJ1-5, with D perhaps matching TRBD1 (6 bases). Germline V gene data show CDR1 as SNHLY and CDR2 as FYNNEI. This CDR3 is 15 amino acids long. Trimming cost V 4 bases and J 6 bases, with 16 bases left between them. Here the CDR3 reads CASSVQGSLGQPQHF. The DNA for the CDR3 is TGTGCCAGCAGTGTACAGGGAAGCCTTGGTCAGCCCCAGCATTTT. Full variable domain (remainder filled in from reference TRBV2 and TRBJ1-5): EPEVTQTPSHQVTQMGQEVILRCVPISNHLYFYWYRQILGQKVEFLVSFYNNEISEKSEIFDDQFSVERPDGSNFTLKIRSTKLEDSAMYFCASSVQGSLGQPQHFGDGTRLSIL.